Sequencing of this TCR beta chain was carried out in a study of cytomegalovirus exposure and HLA in healthy donors. With 60 Vbeta and 13 Jbeta primers, the PCR was carried out. Produced via immunoSEQ multiplex PCR; TCRdb's table is partial and in-frame only. The table has around 140,000 clones, around 10% seen once. This CDR3 contains 19 residues. Trimming removed 0 bases at V and 2 bases at J, with 22 bases between. Germline CDR1 reads MNHEY; CDR2 reads SMNVEV (reference sequence). Specimen: PBMCs. The TCR sequence derives from a woman aged 40-49 years in good health and CMV-seropositive. The chain recombines TRBV27 with TRBJ1-2, with D maybe TRBD1 (6 bases). The CDR3 reads CASSLSLWRSGGPNYGYTF. The CDR3 nucleotides are TGTGCCAGCAGTTTATCCCTGTGGAGGTCCGGGGGGCCAAACTATGGCTACACCTTC.